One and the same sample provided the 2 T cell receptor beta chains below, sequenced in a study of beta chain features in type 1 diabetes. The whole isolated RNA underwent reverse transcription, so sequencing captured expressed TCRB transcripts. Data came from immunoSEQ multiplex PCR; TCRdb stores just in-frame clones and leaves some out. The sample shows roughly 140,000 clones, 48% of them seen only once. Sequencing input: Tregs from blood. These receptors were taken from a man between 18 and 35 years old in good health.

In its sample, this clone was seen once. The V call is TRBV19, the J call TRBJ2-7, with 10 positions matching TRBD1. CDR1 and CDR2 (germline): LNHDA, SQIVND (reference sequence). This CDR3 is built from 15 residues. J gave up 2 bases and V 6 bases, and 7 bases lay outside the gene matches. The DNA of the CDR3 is TGTGCCAGTAGCAGCCGCGGGACAGGGGCCTACGAGCAGTACTTC. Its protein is CASSSRGTGAYEQYF.

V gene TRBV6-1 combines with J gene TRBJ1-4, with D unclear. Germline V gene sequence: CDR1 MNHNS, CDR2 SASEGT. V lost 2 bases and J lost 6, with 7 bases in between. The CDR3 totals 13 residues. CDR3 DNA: TGTGCCAGCAGTGAAATACAGCATGAAAAACTGTTTTTT. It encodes CASSEIQHEKLFF.